Presented here are 21 T cell receptor beta chains from one specimen sequenced in a study of T-cell reconstitution after alpha-beta-depleted transplantation in children. Preparation of the TCRbeta library used unique molecular identifiers. TCRdb used MiXCR to reprocess the PCR reads, holding one entry per CDR3 protein. This table has around 580,000 distinct CDR3 sequences, 20% to 25% appearing once. Sequencing was performed on PBMCs, mostly from graft donor cells, taken 360 days after TCRalphabeta/CD19-depleted stem cell transplant. The source of these receptors is a boy in the first two years of life who had a stem cell transplant for acute myeloid leukemia, so the T cells may come from the graft donor.

This clonotype turned up a few times. The chain carries TRBV3-1 and TRBJ2-2; weak D call: TRBD2 (5 bases). The CDR3 runs 13 residues. Germline V gene data show CDR1 as LGHDT and CDR2 as YNNKEL (reference sequence). With 1 base removed from V and 6 bases from J, the gap between germline ends came to 6 bases. CDR3 sequence (DNA): TGTGCCAGCAGCCAAGCTAGCCCCGGGGAGCTGTTTTTT. This encodes CASSQASPGELFF.

In its sample, this clonotype was seen a few times. The chain carries TRBV12-3 or TRBV12-4 and TRBJ1-1; D gene unclear. Trimming removed 9 bases from V and 0 bases from J, with 5 bases in between. The CDR3 runs 11 residues. The CDR3 protein is CASAVNTEAFF. In DNA, the CDR3 is TGTGCCAGTGCGGTGAACACTGAAGCTTTCTTT.

V usage is TRBV5-1 and J usage is TRBJ2-5, with 10 bases fitting TRBD2. Germline CDR1 SGHRS, CDR2 YFSETQ. V shed 5 bases and J 10 bases; nucleotides not matched to a gene: 11. This CDR3 contains 14 residues. The CDR3 DNA follows: TGCGCCAGCAGGAGGACTAGCGGTTCCCTGGACCAGTACTTC. Translation gives CASRRTSGSLDQYF.

The chain uses TRBV7-2 and TRBJ2-7; D perhaps matches TRBD2 (7 bases). Looked up from germline, CDR1 is SGHTA and CDR2 is FQGNSA. This CDR3 has 13 amino acids. V was pared by 6 bases and J by 4 bases, with 13 bases between. CDR3 coding DNA: TGTGCCAGCAGTGTAGGGGGGGAGTACGAGCAGTACTTC. It encodes CASSVGGEYEQYF.

This CDR3 is CASSQDSRTGIEDTQYF. CDR3 nucleotides: TGCGCCAGCAGCCAAGATTCCCGGACAGGGATTGAGGATACGCAGTATTTT. The genes are TRBV4-3 and TRBJ2-3; 8 bases map to TRBD1. V trimming: 0 bases; J trimming: 6 bases; junction bases outside the gene matches: 11. The CDR3 loop spans 17 amino acids. Germline V gene sequence: CDR1 LGHNA, CDR2 YSLEER.

Ten or more counts support this clonotype. The chain has TRBV7-3 and TRBJ1-1, with 8 bases lining up with TRBD1. The V segment lost 4 bases and the J segment 5 bases; nucleotides outside the gene matches: 12. The germline V gene has CDR1 SGHTA and CDR2 FQGTGA. The CDR3 spans 16 residues. CDR3 in amino acids: CASSSVRQGRATEAFF. The DNA for the CDR3 is TGTGCCAGCAGCTCTGTGCGACAGGGGAGGGCTACTGAAGCTTTCTTT.

This clonotype was observed many times. This chain joins TRBV6-5 and TRBJ2-5; D might be TRBD2 (5 bases). The CDR3 has 15 residues. V shed 4 bases and J shed 2 bases, with 14 bases lying between them. Germline V gene sequence: CDR1 MNHEY, CDR2 SVGAGI. The CDR3 sequence: CASSSRDDLQETQYF. CDR3 DNA: TGTGCCAGCAGTTCTCGGGATGACCTACAAGAGACCCAGTACTTC.

A few counts support this clonotype. CDR3 DNA: TGCAGTGCAGATCTAGCGGGGGAGCAGTACTTC. It encodes CSADLAGEQYF. This chain joins TRBV20-1 and TRBJ2-7; 9 bases match TRBD2. Trimming removed 6 bases from V and 7 bases from J; junction bases left unmatched: 4. The CDR3 loop spans 11 amino acids. Germline V lookup: CDR1 DFQATT, CDR2 SNEGSKA (reference sequence).

This rearrangement joins TRBV29-1 to TRBJ1-3; the D is unclear. CDR1 and CDR2 from the germline V gene are SQVTM and ANQGSEA. This CDR3 spans 13 amino acids. V shed 4 bases and J shed 4 bases, with 11 bases lying between them. The CDR3 here is CSVVGDGGNTIYF. DNA of the CDR3: TGCAGCGTTGTAGGAGACGGGGGAAACACCATATATTTT.

Note on this clonotype: The junction differs from germline at one of its ends, possibly a read error. The V gene is TRBV12-3 or TRBV12-4, the J gene TRBJ1-1, with D hard to call. The CDR3 is 12 residues long. The CDR3 protein is CVSSFLAAEAFF. CDR3 DNA: TGTGTCAGCAGTTTTCTGGCTGCCGAGGCTTTCTTT.

The chain has TRBV29-1 and TRBJ1-1; D is unclear. Germline CDR1 and CDR2: SQVTM and ANQGSEA. V lost 5 bases, J lost 10 bases, and 17 bases lay in between. The CDR3 is 12 residues long. The CDR3 coding sequence is TGCAGCGTTTTAGGTAGATGGGTTGGAGCTTTCTTT. It yields the protein CSVLGRWVGAFF.

The gene calls are TRBV6-2 or TRBV6-3 and TRBJ1-6, with D possibly TRBD1 on 6 matching bases. The V end lost 5 bases, the J end lost 10 bases, and 21 bases lay between the germline ends. The CDR3 sequence is 16 residues long. Germline V gene data show CDR1 as MNHEY and CDR2 as SVGEGT. CDR3 nucleotides: TGTGCCAGCAGTACCCTTTATGGACAGCGCGGCTCACCCCTCCACTTT. This sequence encodes CASSTLYGQRGSPLHF.

In this sample, this clonotype turned up many times. In DNA form, the CDR3 reads TGCAGCGTGGGGTCGGACACCTCCACCGGGGAGCTGTTTTTT. This translates into CSVGSDTSTGELFF. The chain combines TRBV29-1 with TRBJ2-2; TRBD1 is a possible D gene (5 bases). Trimming removed 6 bases from V and 4 bases from J, with 15 bases in between. The CDR3 loop spans 14 amino acids. Germline assignment: CDR1 SQVTM and CDR2 ANQGSEA.

This chain connects TRBV20-1 to TRBJ2-1; maybe TRBD1 (5 bases). The V gene's germline CDR1 is DFQATT and CDR2 SNEGSKA (reference sequence). The CDR3 sequence is 16 residues long. V lost 3 bases and J 4 bases, leaving 19 bases between the germline ends. The CDR3 DNA reads TGCAGTGCTAGGGTCAGGGATGGCGGCTATTACAATGAGCAGTTCTTC. Translating it yields CSARVRDGGYYNEQFF.

This chain links TRBV7-9 with TRBJ2-4, with unresolved D. The CDR3 length is 13 residues. V lost 2 bases, J lost 4 bases, and 6 bases lay in between. CDR1 and CDR2 (germline): SEHNR, FQNEAQ (reference sequence). The CDR3 DNA reads as TGTGCCAGCAGCTTACCACAGAAAAACATTCAGTACTTC. Translating it yields CASSLPQKNIQYF.

This clonotype showed up many times. CDR3 DNA sequence: TGTGCCAGCAGCTTAGGAGGGCTATCCTACGAGCAGTACTTC. It specifies CASSLGGLSYEQYF. V is TRBV11-2 and J is TRBJ2-7, with a possible D match to TRBD2 (5 bases). The CDR3 is 14 amino acids. The V gene lost 1 base and the J gene lost 1 base, with 8 bases spanning the gap. Germline V lookup: CDR1 SGHAT, CDR2 FQNNGV.

The chain is built from TRBV6-5 and TRBJ1-3; 8 bases map to TRBD1. The V gene's germline CDR1 is MNHEY and CDR2 SVGAGI. CDR3 size: 15 residues. J was trimmed by 2 bases and V by 2 bases; bases with no gene match: 2. The DNA for the CDR3 is TGTGCCAGCAGTTACGACAGGGGTACTGGAAACACCATATATTTT. Its protein product is CASSYDRGTGNTIYF.

The rearrangement joins TRBV20-1 to TRBJ2-3; perhaps TRBD2 as D (6 bases). Trimming cost V 3 bases and J 2 bases, with 15 bases left between them. The CDR3 has 15 residues. CDR1 and CDR2 from the germline V gene are DFQATT and SNEGSKA (reference sequence). CDR3 residues: CSARAGLLFTDTQYF. CDR3 DNA: TGCAGTGCTAGGGCGGGACTCCTCTTCACAGATACGCAGTATTTT.

The chain carries TRBV5-6 and TRBJ2-1, with D tentatively TRBD1 (6 bases). Per germline, CDR1 SGHDT and CDR2 YYEEEE. This CDR3 is 15 amino acids long. Trimming removed 4 bases from V and 4 bases from J, with 15 bases in between. In DNA form, the CDR3 reads TGTGCCAGCAGCCCACCGGGACAACTATACAATGAGCAGTTCTTC. It codes for CASSPPGQLYNEQFF.

The CDR3 here is CASSPLGDAPNEQFF. In DNA, the CDR3 is TGTGCCAGCAGTCCCCTCGGGGACGCCCCCAATGAGCAGTTCTTC. V is TRBV28 and J is TRBJ2-1; D may correspond to TRBD1 or TRBD2 (5 bases each). V was pared by 5 bases and J by 6 bases, with 17 bases between. The CDR3 extends over 15 amino acids. Germline-derived CDR1 and CDR2 are MDHEN and SYDVKM. Drawing the rest from reference TRBV28 and TRBJ2-1, the complete variable domain is DVKVTQSSRYLVKRTGEKVFLECVQDMDHENMFWYRQDPGLGLRLIYFSYDVKMKEKGDIPEGYSVSREKKERFSLILESASTNQTSMYLCASSPLGDAPNEQFFGPGTRLTVL.

This clonotype was counted a few times. In DNA form, the CDR3 reads TGTGCCAGCAGTTTATTGGCTAGCGGGGGCAAGACCCAGTACTTC. This gives the protein CASSLLASGGKTQYF. The genes are TRBV28 and TRBJ2-5; 10 nucleotides align to TRBD2. V gave up 1 base and J gave up 6 bases; unmatched junction bases: 5. Germline V lookup: CDR1 MDHEN, CDR2 SYDVKM. There are 15 residues in the CDR3. The full variable domain, its missing parts supplied by reference TRBV28 and TRBJ2-5, is DVKVTQSSRYLVKRTGEKVFLECVQDMDHENMFWYRQDPGLGLRLIYFSYDVKMKEKGDIPEGYSVSREKKERFSLILESASTNQTSMYLCASSLLASGGKTQYFGPGTRLLVL.